This entry lists 9 T cell receptor beta chains sequenced from one sample in a study of ipilimumab plus nivolumab after autologous stem cell transplantation. The assay was immunoSEQ multiplex PCR, and TCRdb's table has in-frame clones only and misses some. The sample includes around 84,000 clones, about 83% seen only once; the top ten take more than 2%. The source material was PBMCs, sampled in a trial of ipilimumab plus nivolumab as post-transplant consolidation. The receptors come from a male donor with diffuse large B-cell lymphoma.

The CDR3 spells CASSLNRQNTEAFF. The DNA of the CDR3 is TGTGCCAGCAGCCTCAATCGACAGAACACTGAAGCTTTCTTT. The chain uses TRBV7-2 and TRBJ1-1; D remains unclear. The germline V gene encodes CDR1 SGHTA and CDR2 FQGNSA. Trimming shortened V by 5 bases and J by 1 base, and 11 bases separated the two germline ends. The CDR3 covers 14 residues.

The genes are TRBV11-2 and TRBJ2-7; the match to TRBD2 covers 8 bases. The CDR3 consists of 14 residues. Per the germline V gene, CDR1 is SGHAT and CDR2 is FQNNGV. Losses at the gene ends were 2 bases for V and 2 bases for J; bases not matched to a gene: 2. CDR3 sequence reads: CASSLQGLAYEQYF. CDR3 DNA: TGTGCCAGCAGCTTACAGGGACTAGCCTACGAGCAGTACTTC. The whole variable domain, filled in from reference TRBV11-2 and TRBJ2-7, reads EAGVAQSPRYKIIEKRQSVAFWCNPISGHATLYWYQQILGQGPKLLIQFQNNGVVDDSQLPKDRFSAERLKGVDSTLKIQPAKLEDSAVYLCASSLQGLAYEQYFGPGTRLTVT.

This clone occurred a few times. This chain connects TRBV29-1 to TRBJ1-1, with 8 bases fitting TRBD1. The junction had 2 bases not matched to a gene; V was cut back by 5 bases and J by 6 bases. The CDR3 totals 11 residues. The germline CDR1 and CDR2 sequences are SQVTM and ANQGSEA. This chain's CDR3 is CSVRQGSEAFF. DNA of the CDR3: TGCAGCGTTCGACAGGGGTCTGAAGCTTTCTTT.

As to this clone: The junction departs from the called germline gene at one end, perhaps through a read error. The gene calls are TRBV7-7 and TRBJ2-2; possibly TRBD2 for D (5 bases). This CDR3 is built from 15 residues. CDR1 is SSHAT and CDR2 is FNYEAQ in the germline V gene (reference sequence). CDR3 sequence reads: CASSLDWLSTGELFF. The DNA of the CDR3 is TGTGCTAGCAGCCTGGACTGGTTATCTACCGGGGAGCTGTTTTTT.

The V call is TRBV5-1, the J call TRBJ2-1, with 10 bases lining up with TRBD1. The germline V gene has CDR1 SGHRS and CDR2 YFSETQ. CDR3 size: 14 residues. V trimming: 4 bases; J trimming: 8 bases; junction bases outside the gene matches: 6. The DNA for the CDR3 is TGCGCCAGCAGCCTGGGACAGGGGAGGGATGAGCAGTTCTTC. This codes for CASSLGQGRDEQFF.

This clone was counted a few times. The chain uses TRBV28 and TRBJ2-5; TRBD2 agrees at 8 bases. With V trimmed by 6 bases and J by 4 bases, 10 bases remained unmatched. Germline values: CDR1 MDHEN, CDR2 SYDVKM. CDR3 length: 15 residues. The CDR3 sequence: CASSPGGGGSETQYF. The DNA of the CDR3 is TGTGCCAGCAGCCCCGGGGGCGGGGGGTCAGAGACCCAGTACTTC. The entire variable domain, with the rest obtained from reference TRBV28 and TRBJ2-5, is as follows: DVKVTQSSRYLVKRTGEKVFLECVQDMDHENMFWYRQDPGLGLRLIYFSYDVKMKEKGDIPEGYSVSREKKERFSLILESASTNQTSMYLCASSPGGGGSETQYFGPGTRLLVL.

This clone showed up just once. The V call is TRBV5-4, the J call TRBJ1-6, with TRBD1 identical over 10 bases. The V gene's germline CDR1 is SGHNT and CDR2 YYREEE (reference sequence). V lost 2 bases and J lost 10; bases outside the gene matches: 9. This CDR3 is 16 amino acids long. CDR3 in DNA: TGTGCCAGCAGCTTCCACCGGGACAGGGGTGTCTCACCCCTCCACTTT. It yields the protein CASSFHRDRGVSPLHF.

The chain combines TRBV5-4 with TRBJ2-5; no clear D. The CDR3 loop spans 13 amino acids. CDR1 and CDR2 from the germline V gene are SGHNT and YYREEE (reference sequence). Trimming took off 1 base at V and 5 bases at J, with 9 bases between the two ends. The DNA of the CDR3 is TGTGCCAGCAGCTTGTCCACCGGGGAGACCCAGTACTTC. Residues: CASSLSTGETQYF.

The V and J genes are TRBV7-8 and TRBJ1-2; no clear D. The CDR3 totals 14 residues. Between the trimmed V and J ends, which lost 3 bases and 5 bases, there was a span of 13 bases. CDR1 SGHVS and CDR2 FQNEAQ come from the germline V gene. The DNA for the CDR3 is TGTGCCAGCAGCTTCTCTACGGCCTCATATGGCTACACCTTC. Amino acid sequence: CASSFSTASYGYTF.